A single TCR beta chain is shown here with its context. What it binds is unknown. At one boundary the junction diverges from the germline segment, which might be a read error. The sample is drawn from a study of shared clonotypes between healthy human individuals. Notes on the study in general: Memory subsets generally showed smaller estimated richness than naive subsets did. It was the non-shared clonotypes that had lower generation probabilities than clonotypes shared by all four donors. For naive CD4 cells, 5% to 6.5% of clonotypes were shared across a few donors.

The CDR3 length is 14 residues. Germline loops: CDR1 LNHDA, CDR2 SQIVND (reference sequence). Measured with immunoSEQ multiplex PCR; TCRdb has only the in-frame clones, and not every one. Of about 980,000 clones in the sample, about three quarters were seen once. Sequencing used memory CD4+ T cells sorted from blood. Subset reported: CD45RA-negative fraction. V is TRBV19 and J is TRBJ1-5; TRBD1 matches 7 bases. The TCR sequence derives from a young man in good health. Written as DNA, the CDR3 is TGTGCCAGTAGCACGACAGGGACCTATCAGCCTCAGCATTTT. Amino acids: CASSTTGTYQPQHF.